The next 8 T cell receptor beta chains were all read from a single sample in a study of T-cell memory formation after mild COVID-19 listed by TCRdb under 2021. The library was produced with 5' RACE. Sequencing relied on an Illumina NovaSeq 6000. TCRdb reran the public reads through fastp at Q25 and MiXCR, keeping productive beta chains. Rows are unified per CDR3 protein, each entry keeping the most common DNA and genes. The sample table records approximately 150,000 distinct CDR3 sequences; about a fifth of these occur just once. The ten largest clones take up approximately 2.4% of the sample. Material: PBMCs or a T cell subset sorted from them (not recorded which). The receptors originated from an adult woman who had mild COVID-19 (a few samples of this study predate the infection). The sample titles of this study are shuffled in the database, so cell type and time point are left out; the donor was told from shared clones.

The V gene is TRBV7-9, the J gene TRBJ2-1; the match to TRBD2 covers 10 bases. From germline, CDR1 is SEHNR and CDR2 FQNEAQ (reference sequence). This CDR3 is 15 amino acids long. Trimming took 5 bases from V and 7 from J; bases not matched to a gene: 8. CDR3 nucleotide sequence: TGTGCCAGCAGCCCGCCGGGACTAGCGAAAAATGAGCAGTTCTTC. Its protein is CASSPPGLAKNEQFF.

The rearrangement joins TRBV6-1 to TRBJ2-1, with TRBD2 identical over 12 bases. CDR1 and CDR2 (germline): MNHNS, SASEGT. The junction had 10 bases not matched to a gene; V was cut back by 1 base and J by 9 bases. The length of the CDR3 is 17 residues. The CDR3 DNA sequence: TGTGCCAGCAGTGAAGGGCTAGCGGGAGGGTTATCAACTGAGCAGTTCTTC. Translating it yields CASSEGLAGGLSTEQFF.

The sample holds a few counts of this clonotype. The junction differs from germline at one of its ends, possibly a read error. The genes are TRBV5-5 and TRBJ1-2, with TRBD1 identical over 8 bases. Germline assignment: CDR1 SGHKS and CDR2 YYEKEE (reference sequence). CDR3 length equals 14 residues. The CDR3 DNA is TGTGCCAGCAGTTGGGACAGGAGGGGCTATAGCTACACCTTC. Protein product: CASSWDRRGYSYTF.

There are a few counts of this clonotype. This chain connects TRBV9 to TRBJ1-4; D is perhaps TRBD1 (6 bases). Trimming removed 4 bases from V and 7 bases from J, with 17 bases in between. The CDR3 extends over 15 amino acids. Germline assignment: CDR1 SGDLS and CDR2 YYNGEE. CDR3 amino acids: CASSPSGGRPEKLFF. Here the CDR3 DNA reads TGTGCCAGCAGCCCTAGTGGGGGGCGCCCTGAAAAACTGTTTTTT.

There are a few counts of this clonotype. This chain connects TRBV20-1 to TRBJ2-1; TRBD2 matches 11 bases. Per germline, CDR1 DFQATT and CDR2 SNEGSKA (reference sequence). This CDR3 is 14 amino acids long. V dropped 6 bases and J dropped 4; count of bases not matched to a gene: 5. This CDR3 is CSARLAGSYNEQFF. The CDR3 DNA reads TGCAGTGCCAGACTAGCGGGGTCATACAATGAGCAGTTCTTC.

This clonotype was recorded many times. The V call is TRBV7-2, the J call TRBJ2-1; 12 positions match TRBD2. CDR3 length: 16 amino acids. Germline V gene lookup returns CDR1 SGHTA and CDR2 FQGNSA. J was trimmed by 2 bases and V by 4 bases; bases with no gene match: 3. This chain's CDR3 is CASSSRLAGAYNEQFF. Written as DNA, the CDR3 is TGTGCCAGCAGCTCTAGACTAGCGGGGGCCTACAATGAGCAGTTCTTC.

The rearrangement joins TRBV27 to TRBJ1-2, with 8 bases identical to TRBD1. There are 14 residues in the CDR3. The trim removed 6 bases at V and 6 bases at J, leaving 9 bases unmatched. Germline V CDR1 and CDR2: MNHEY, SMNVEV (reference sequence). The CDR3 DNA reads TGTGCCAGCAGCCGTCGGACAGGGAATCATGGCTACACCTTC. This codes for CASSRRTGNHGYTF.

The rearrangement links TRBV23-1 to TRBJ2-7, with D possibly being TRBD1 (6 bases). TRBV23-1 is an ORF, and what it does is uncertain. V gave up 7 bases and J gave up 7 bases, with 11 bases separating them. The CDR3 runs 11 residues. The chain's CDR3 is CASIQGSEQYF. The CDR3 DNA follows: TGCGCCAGCATTCAGGGGTCTGAGCAGTACTTC.